A single sample gave rise to the 3 T cell receptor beta chains below, sequenced in a study of early T cells in non-severe SARS-CoV-2 infection. TCRdb called the 5' RACE reads again in MiXCR, with one record for every CDR3 protein. The sample has some 57,000 distinct CDR3 sequences; 7% to 10% are singletons. Material: whole blood. These receptor sequences come from an adult who was a healthcare worker with PCR-confirmed SARS-CoV-2 infection or an uninfected control (not recorded which).

This clonotype was counted at least ten times. The gene calls are TRBV20-1 and TRBJ1-5; 9 bases map to TRBD1. Germline V gene sequence: CDR1 DFQATT, CDR2 SNEGSKA (reference sequence). J lost 7 bases, V lost 6 bases, and 4 bases had no gene match. This CDR3 is 12 amino acids long. CDR3 coding DNA: TGCAGTGCCGGGACAGGGCAGCAGCCCCAGCATTTT. Translation: CSAGTGQQPQHF.

V and J are TRBV28 and TRBJ2-3; 8 nucleotides agree with TRBD2. V shed 6 bases, J shed 5 bases, and the junction held 7 bases outside the gene matches. The CDR3 covers 14 residues. Germline CDR1 and CDR2: MDHEN and SYDVKM. The CDR3 loop is CASSLSGSGDTQYF. CDR3 bases: TGTGCCAGCAGCCTAAGCGGGAGTGGAGATACGCAGTATTTT.

This clonotype was counted only a few times. The rearrangement uses TRBV7-6 and TRBJ2-1, with D perhaps TRBD1 or TRBD2 (6 bases each). The V gene lost 5 bases and the J gene lost 0 bases, with 14 bases spanning the gap. The CDR3 spans 16 residues. Looked up from germline, CDR1 is SGHVS and CDR2 is FNYEAQ. Here the CDR3 reads CASSPQGGGSYNEQFF. The CDR3 nucleotides are TGTGCCAGCAGCCCCCAAGGAGGGGGCTCCTACAATGAGCAGTTCTTC.